The following is a TCR beta chain sequence with its context. Antigen: not known. The entry originates in a study of tumor-infiltrating lymphocytes in localized non-small cell lung cancer. Study-level results: No T-cell fraction difference was seen between IM1 and IM2 tumors. Different pieces of the same tissue were used for each assay.

The CDR3 consists of 15 residues. V lost 8 bases, J lost 4 bases, and 20 bases lay in between. Germline values: CDR1 MNHEY, CDR2 SVGAGI. Sequencing was performed with immunoSEQ multiplex PCR; in TCRdb, only in-frame clones are kept and a portion is missing. This sample has about 14,000 clones, with 55% to 70% found just once. The receptor's source is a human donor with non-small cell lung cancer. The sequenced sample consisted of uninvolved lung tissue not adjacent to the tumor. This chain uses TRBV6-5 with TRBJ1-1; D is perhaps TRBD1 (6 bases). In DNA form, the CDR3 reads TGTGCCAGCCAACCCAAGGGGGTTAAAAGCACTGAAGCTTTCTTT. Translated: CASQPKGVKSTEAFF.